Presented here are 3 T cell receptor beta chains from one specimen sequenced in a study of shared clonotypes between healthy human individuals. The data were produced by immunoSEQ multiplex PCR, yet TCRdb's version contains in-frame clones alone and is incomplete. The sample consists of 550,000 to 700,000 clones, 73% of them appearing once. The sequenced sample was memory CD4+ T cells sorted from blood. The subset is: CD45RA-negative fraction. Source of these receptors: a woman aged 25-40 years in good health.

The chain is built from TRBV10-2 and TRBJ1-2; D unclear. Trimming shortened V by 0 bases and J by 8 bases, and 10 bases separated the two germline ends. The CDR3 covers 13 residues. The germline gives CDR1 WSHSY, CDR2 SAAADI. The CDR3: CASSESKADGYTF. The CDR3 DNA follows: TGCGCCAGCAGTGAGTCGAAGGCCGACGGCTACACCTTC.

A word on this clone: Additional DNA sequences in this sample encode the identical CDR3. The chain recombines TRBV28 with TRBJ2-1; TRBD1 might be the D (5 bases). This CDR3 has 14 residues. Germline V gene data show CDR1 as MDHEN and CDR2 as SYDVKM. V lost 4 bases, J lost 5 bases, and 12 bases lay in between. The CDR3 region is CASSSPQGNNEQFF. The CDR3 nucleotides read TGTGCCAGCAGTTCTCCCCAGGGTAACAATGAGCAGTTCTTC.

This chain joins TRBV2 and TRBJ1-3, with no clear D. From germline, CDR1 is SNHLY and CDR2 FYNNEI. Trimming removed 7 bases from V and 0 bases from J, with 10 bases in between. The CDR3 length is 14 residues. The CDR3 DNA is TGTGCCAGCACTGGCGGAATCTCTGGAAACACCATATATTTT. Translated: CASTGGISGNTIYF.